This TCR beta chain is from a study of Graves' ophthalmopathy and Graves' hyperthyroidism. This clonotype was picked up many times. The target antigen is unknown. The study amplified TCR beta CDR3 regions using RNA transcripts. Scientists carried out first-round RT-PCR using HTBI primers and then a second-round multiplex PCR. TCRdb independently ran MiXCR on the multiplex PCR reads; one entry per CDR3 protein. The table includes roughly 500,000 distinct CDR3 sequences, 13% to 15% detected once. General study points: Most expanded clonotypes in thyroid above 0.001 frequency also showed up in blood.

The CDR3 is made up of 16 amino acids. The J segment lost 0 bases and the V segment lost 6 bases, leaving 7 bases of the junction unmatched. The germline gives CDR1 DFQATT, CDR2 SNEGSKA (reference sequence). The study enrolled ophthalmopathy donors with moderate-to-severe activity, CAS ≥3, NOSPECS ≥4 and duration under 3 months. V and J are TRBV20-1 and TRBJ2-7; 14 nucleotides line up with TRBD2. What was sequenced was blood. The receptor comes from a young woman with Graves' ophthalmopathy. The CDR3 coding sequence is TGCAGTGCCAACCCCGGGACTAGCGGGAGCTCCTACGAGCAGTACTTC. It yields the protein CSANPGTSGSSYEQYF.